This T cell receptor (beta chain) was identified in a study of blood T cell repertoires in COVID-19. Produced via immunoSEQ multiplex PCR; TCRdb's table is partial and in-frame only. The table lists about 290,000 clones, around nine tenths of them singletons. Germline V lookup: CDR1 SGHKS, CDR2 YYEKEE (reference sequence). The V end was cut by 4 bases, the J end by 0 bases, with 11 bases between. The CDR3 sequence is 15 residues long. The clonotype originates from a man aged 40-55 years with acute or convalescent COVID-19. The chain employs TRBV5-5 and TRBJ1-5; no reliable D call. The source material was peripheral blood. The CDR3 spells CASSPLSYSNQPQHF. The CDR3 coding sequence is TGTGCCAGCAGCCCCCTCAGTTATAGCAATCAGCCCCAGCATTTT.